This TCR beta chain emerged from a study of T-cell memory formation after mild COVID-19 (dated by TCRdb to the early 2020s). For context, the study as a whole: TCR sequence clusters from the two donors were largely donor specific. Two young, previously healthy adult volunteers made up the cohort, one male and one female. In a couple of donors, T-cell clones that expanded and contracted after mild COVID-19 were followed by sequencing TCRalpha and TCRbeta repertoires longitudinally.

V trim: 3 bases; J trim: 4 bases; unmatched bases: 12. Including cysteine and phenylalanine, the CDR3 has 17 amino acids. Only the CDR3 DNA is retained, 51 bases long and in frame from the first base. On the study overall, not on this receptor specifically: Whether the second-wave clones peaking on day 37 were SARS-CoV-2 specific was not confirmed. Some responding clones were detected in pre-infection memory, suggesting pre-existing cross-reactive memory T cells joined the SARS-CoV-2 response. Only a couple of mild cases were covered by the study, and larger cohorts that include severe cases with pre-infection samples were considered necessary. Clones that contracted from day 15 to 85 showed balanced CD4/CD8 phenotypes, whereas a second wave of clones that expanded from day 15 to 37 leaned towards CD4+. Contracting CD4+ clones appeared mostly in the CM and EM memory subsets, whereas CD8+ clones were enriched in EMRA.

This clonotype was picked up a small number of times. Its antigen specificity is not known. Base-call qualities are not available, and no considerably larger clone is one nucleotide away. Sequencing took place on an Illumina NovaSeq 6000. cDNA libraries for TCRalpha and TCRbeta were prepared by 5'RACE using constant-segment primers, with sample barcodes and unique molecular identifiers added. Trizol reagent was used to extract RNA from every sample. Library amplification was performed in two PCR steps, and a second sample barcode and Illumina TruSeq adapters were introduced in the second step. The libraries were sequenced on an Illumina NovaSeq using 2 x 150 bp paired-end reads. In the original analysis: Reads were demultiplexed and collapsed into UMI-guided consensus sequences with migec v1.2.7. Using mixcr v2.1.11, the UMI consensuses were aligned to TRA and TRB V and J templates and assembled into clonotypes. Clonotypes were classified as expanded or contracted when called significant by both edgeR and NoisET, with noise models trained on biological replicates. For edgeR calls, the thresholds were a false discovery rate-adjusted p below 0.01 and a log2 fold-change of 1. PCA with hierarchical clustering of max-normalized trajectories of the 1000 most abundant clonotypes was used as exploratory dynamics analysis. Separately sequenced CD4+ and CD8+ repertoires were used to assign a CD4 or CD8 phenotype to each responding clone. TCRdb ran its own pipeline on the public reads, namely fastp trimming at Q25 and MiXCR clone calling, and kept in-frame beta chains. Under each unique CDR3 protein, matching rows form one entry showing the most common genes and DNA. Here the V and J calls rest on TCRdb's processing, not on the authors' analysis. The sample contains just over 350,000 distinct CDR3 sequences, roughly 14% of them found a single time. The top ten clonotypes cover around a fifth of the sample.

Ficoll-Paque density gradient centrifugation was the method used to isolate PBMCs. Sequencing input: PBMCs or a T cell subset sorted from them (not recorded which). This clonotype originated in a man younger than 35 who had mild COVID-19 (a few samples of this study predate the infection). The sample titles of this study are shuffled in the database, so cell type and time point are left out; the donor was told from shared clones. This chain joins TRBV12-3 or TRBV12-4 to TRBJ2-3, and 8 bases in between align with TRBD2. The CDR3 loop reads CASSLWSGTRFSDTQYF. In nucleotides, the sequence is TGTGCCAGCAGTTTGTGGTCAGGGACTAGATTTTCAGATACGCAGTATTTT.